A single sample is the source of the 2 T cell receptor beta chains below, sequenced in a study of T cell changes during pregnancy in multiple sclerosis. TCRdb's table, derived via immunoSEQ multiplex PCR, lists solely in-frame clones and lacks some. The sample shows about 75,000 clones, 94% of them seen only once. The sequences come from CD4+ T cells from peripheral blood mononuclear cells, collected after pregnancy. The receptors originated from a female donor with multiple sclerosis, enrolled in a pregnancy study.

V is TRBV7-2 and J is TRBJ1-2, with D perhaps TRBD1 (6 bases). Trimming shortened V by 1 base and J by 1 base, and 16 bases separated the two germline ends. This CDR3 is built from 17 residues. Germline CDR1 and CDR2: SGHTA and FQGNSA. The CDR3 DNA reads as TGTGCCAGCAGCTTAGTAGGGGGTACAGACGATAACTATGGCTACACCTTC. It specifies CASSLVGGTDDNYGYTF.

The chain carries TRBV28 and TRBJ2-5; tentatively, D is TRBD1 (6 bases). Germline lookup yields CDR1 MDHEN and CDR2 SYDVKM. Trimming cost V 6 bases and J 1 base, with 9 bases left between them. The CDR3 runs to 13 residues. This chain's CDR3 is CASSLGGQETQYF. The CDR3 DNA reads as TGTGCCAGCAGCCTAGGGGGCCAAGAGACCCAGTACTTC.